Each of the 3 T cell receptor beta chains below was sequenced from the same sample in a study of blood T cell repertoires in COVID-19. TCRdb's copy holds only in-frame clones and misses some; the assay was immunoSEQ multiplex PCR. The data hold 95,000 to 150,000 clones, with about 84% observed a single time. Input material: peripheral blood. These receptors originate from a man aged 60 to 69 with acute or convalescent COVID-19.

The V and J genes are TRBV28 and TRBJ1-5; TRBD1 aligns across 7 bases. Trimming cost V 8 bases and J 0 bases; bases outside gene matches: 4. Germline loops: CDR1 MDHEN, CDR2 SYDVKM. The CDR3 totals 14 residues. The CDR3 DNA follows: TGTGCCAGCCGGGCAGGGGGTAGCAATCAGCCCCAGCATTTT. It encodes CASRAGGSNQPQHF.

The chain joins TRBV9 to TRBJ1-2, with 7 nucleotides matching TRBD1. The V segment lost 4 bases and the J segment 4 bases; nucleotides outside the gene matches: 13. The V gene's germline CDR1 is SGDLS and CDR2 YYNGEE. This CDR3 contains 16 residues. The CDR3 DNA is TGTGCCAGCAGCCCCTTCGACCGTACAGGGGCCTATGGCTACACCTTC. Amino acids: CASSPFDRTGAYGYTF.

CDR3: CASRRGLENTGELFF. In DNA form, the CDR3 reads TGTGCCAGCAGGAGGGGGTTGGAGAACACCGGGGAGCTGTTTTTT. The V call is TRBV28, the J call TRBJ2-2; a weak D match, TRBD1 (6 bases). The germline V gene encodes CDR1 MDHEN and CDR2 SYDVKM. The CDR3 length is 15 residues. Trimming removed 6 bases from V and 1 base from J, with 12 bases in between.